A single T cell receptor (beta chain) is shown here with its context. What it recognizes is unknown. Trimming took off 0 bases at V and 6 bases at J, with 23 bases between the two ends. Germline V gives CDR1 LNHNV, CDR2 YYDKDF (reference sequence). The CDR3 sequence is 18 residues long. The sample belongs to a study of cytomegalovirus exposure and HLA in healthy donors. Study-wide results and limits: The study designated fewer than 200 TCR beta chains cytomegalovirus-associated. Within the 130 or so validation repertoires, first-cohort TCR clusters tended to co-occur, according to a later analysis. Most sequenced TCRs were rare (though some public TCRs occurred in many donors).

TCRdb keeps only in-frame clones here, not all; method: immunoSEQ multiplex PCR. The sample contains 150,000 to 180,000 clones, around nine tenths of which appear only once. The material sequenced was PBMCs. V usage is TRBV15 and J usage is TRBJ1-2; D uncertain. The TCR was taken from a man aged 18 to 35 in good health and CMV-seropositive. CDR3 sequence (DNA): TGTGCCACCAGCAGAGAAGCCATCCCAGTTGCAGGAAAGGATGGCTACACCTTC. It translates to CATSREAIPVAGKDGYTF. Variable domain in full (rest from reference TRBV15 and TRBJ1-2): DAMVIQNPRYQVTQFGKPVTLSCSQTLNHNVMYWYQQKSSQAPKLLFHYYDKDFNNEADTPDNFQSRRPNTSFCFLDIRSPGLGDTAMYLCATSREAIPVAGKDGYTFGSGTRLTVV.